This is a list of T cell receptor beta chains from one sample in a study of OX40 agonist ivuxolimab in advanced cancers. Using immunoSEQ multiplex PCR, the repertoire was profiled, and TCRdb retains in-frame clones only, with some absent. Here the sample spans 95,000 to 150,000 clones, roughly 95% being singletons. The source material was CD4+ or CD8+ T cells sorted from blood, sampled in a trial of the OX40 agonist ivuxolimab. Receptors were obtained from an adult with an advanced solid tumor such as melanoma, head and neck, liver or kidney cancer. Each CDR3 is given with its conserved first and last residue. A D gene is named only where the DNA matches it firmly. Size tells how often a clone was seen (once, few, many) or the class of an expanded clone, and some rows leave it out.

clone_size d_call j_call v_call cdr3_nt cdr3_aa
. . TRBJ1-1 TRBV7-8 TGTGCCAGCAGCATGACAGGCCAGAACACTGAAGCTTTCTTT CASSMTGQNTEAFF
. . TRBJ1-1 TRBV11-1 TGTGCCAGCAGCTTAACGCTCGGTGCTGAAGCTTTCTTT CASSLTLGAEAFF
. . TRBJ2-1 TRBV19 TGTGCCAGTAGTCGGGCGGGACAGCAAGGAAATGAGCAGTTCTTC CASSRAGQQGNEQFF
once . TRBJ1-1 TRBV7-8 TGTGCCAGCAGCTTAGCGTATGCCACGGACGCTCTAGCTTTCTTT CASSLAYATDALAFF
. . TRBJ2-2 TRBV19 TGTGCCAGTAGTATAGAATTAGGGGGGGCCGGGGAGCTGTTTTTT CASSIELGGAGELFF
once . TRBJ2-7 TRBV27 TGTGCCAGCAGTTGGGTGGCAGGACCCCTCTACGAGCAGTACTTC CASSWVAGPLYEQYF
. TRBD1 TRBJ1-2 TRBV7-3 TGTGCCAGCAGCAGACAGGGTGGGGATGGCTACACCTTC CASSRQGGDGYTF
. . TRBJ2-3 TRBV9 TGTGCCAGCAGCGTCAGCACAGATACGCAGTATTTT CASSVSTDTQYF
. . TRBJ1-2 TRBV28 TGTGCCAGCGGCGACGTCCTCTATGGCTACACCTTC CASGDVLYGYTF
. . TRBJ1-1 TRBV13 TGTGCCAGCAGCGGACGTGGACAGTTGAACACTGAAGCTTTCTTT CASSGRGQLNTEAFF
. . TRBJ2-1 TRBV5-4 TGTGCCAGCAGCGCGGACTTTAGCTCCTACAATGAGCAGTTCTTC CASSADFSSYNEQFF
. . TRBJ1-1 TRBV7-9 TGTGCCAGCAGCTTATCGTCCGTCACTGAAGCTTTCTTT CASSLSSVTEAFF
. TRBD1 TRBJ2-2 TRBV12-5 TGTGCTAGTGGTGACAGGGGGCTGATCACCGGGGAGCTGTTTTTT CASGDRGLITGELFF
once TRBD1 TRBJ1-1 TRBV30 TGTGCCTGGAGTGTAGTTGGGACAGGAAAGAGGGAAGCTTTCTTT CAWSVVGTGKREAFF
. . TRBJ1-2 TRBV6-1 TGTGCCAGCAGTGCTACCGTCCACCGAGGGTCCAACTATGGCTACACCTTC CASSATVHRGSNYGYTF
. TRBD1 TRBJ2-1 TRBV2 TGTGCCAGCAGATCCGACAGGGGGCAGCGGGATGAGCAGTTCTTC CASRSDRGQRDEQFF
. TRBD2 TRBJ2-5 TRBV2 TGTGCCAGCAGCGCCGCGGGGGGAATTCGAGAGACCCAGTACTTC CASSAAGGIRETQYF
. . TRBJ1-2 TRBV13 TGTGCCAGCAGCTTAGGTGCGCGGAACTATGGCTACACCTTC CASSLGARNYGYTF
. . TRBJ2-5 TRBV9 TGTGCCAGCAGTCAAGGTCCCCCCGTGGAGACCCAGTACTTC CASSQGPPVETQYF
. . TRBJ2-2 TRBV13 TGTGCCAGCAGCTTAGGCCTAAGGAGGATATTCTCGGCCGGGGAGCTGTTTTTT CASSLGLRRIFSAGELFF
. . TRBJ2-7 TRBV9 TGTGCCAGCGGGCAGGGCACTGCCTACGAGCAGTACTTC CASGQGTAYEQYF
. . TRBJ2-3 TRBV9 TGTGCCAGCAGCCCTACGGTCGGTACTAGCACAGATACGCAGTATTTT CASSPTVGTSTDTQYF
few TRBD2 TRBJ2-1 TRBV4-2 TGTGCCAGCAGCCAAGTTGGGGCCGGGACTAGCGGGAGGGATGAGCAGTTCTTC CASSQVGAGTSGRDEQFF
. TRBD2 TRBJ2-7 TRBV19 TGTGCCAGTAGTATGCCGGGACTAATGTACGAGCAGTACTTC CASSMPGLMYEQYF
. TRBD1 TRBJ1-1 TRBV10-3 TGTGCCATCAGTGAGACAGGGGGGGACACTGAAGCTTTCTTT CAISETGGDTEAFF
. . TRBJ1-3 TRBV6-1 TGTGCCAGCAGTGGGGCCCAGGGAGGAAACACCATATATTTT CASSGAQGGNTIYF
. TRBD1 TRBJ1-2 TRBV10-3 TGTGCCACCGGGACAGGGGGCCGGGGCTACACCTTC CATGTGGRGYTF
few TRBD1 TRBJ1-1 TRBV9 TGTGCCAGCAGCCTTACCGGGACAGGGGACACTGAAGCTTTCTTT CASSLTGTGDTEAFF
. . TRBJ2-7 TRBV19 TGTGCCAGTAGTTCGGGACAACCGACCTACGAGCAGTACTTC CASSSGQPTYEQYF
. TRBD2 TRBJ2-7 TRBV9 TGTGCCAGCAGCCCGGGACTAGCGGCTTACGAGCAGTACTTC CASSPGLAAYEQYF
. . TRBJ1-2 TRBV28 TGTGCCAGCAGTCCGCAAGGGGGGTATGGCTACACCTTC CASSPQGGYGYTF
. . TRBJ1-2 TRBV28 TGTGCCAGCAGTTTATCAGGGGACGGTGGCTACACCTTC CASSLSGDGGYTF
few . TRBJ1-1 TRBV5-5 TGTGCCAGCAGCTTGGGACAGGCGAGCACTGAAGCTTTCTTT CASSLGQASTEAFF
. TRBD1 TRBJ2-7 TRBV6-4 TGTGCCAGCAGTGAGGCGGGACAGGGGTTACACGAGCAGTACTTC CASSEAGQGLHEQYF
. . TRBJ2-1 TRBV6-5 TGTGCCAGCAACCAGCGGTACGGGCATCATGAGCAGTTCTTC CASNQRYGHHEQFF
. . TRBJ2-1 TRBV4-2 TGTGCCAGCAGCCAAGATAAAAGCGGGCGGCCCTTTTCCTACAATGAGCAGTTCTTC CASSQDKSGRPFSYNEQFF
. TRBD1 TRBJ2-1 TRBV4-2 TGTGCCAGCAGCCCCCCGAGGGACAGGGGCGATGAGCAGTTCTTC CASSPPRDRGDEQFF
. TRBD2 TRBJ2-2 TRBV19 TGTGCCAGTAGTACGTTATCGGGGGGGAACACCGGGGAGCTGTTTTTT CASSTLSGGNTGELFF
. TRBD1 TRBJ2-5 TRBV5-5 TGTGCCAGCAGCTTGATACAGGGGGCAAGTAGGGAGACCCAGTACTTC CASSLIQGASRETQYF
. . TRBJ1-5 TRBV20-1 TGCAGTGCTAGAGGTAATCAGCCCCAGCATTTT CSARGNQPQHF
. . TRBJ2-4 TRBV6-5 TGTGCCAGCAGTGGGGCCGGCAGGAGGGGAAACATTCAGTACTTC CASSGAGRRGNIQYF
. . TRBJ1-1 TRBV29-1 TGCAGCGCTGCTATTTGGGCAAACACTGAAGCTTTCTTT CSAAIWANTEAFF
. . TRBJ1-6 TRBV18 TGTGCCAGCTCAGTCGACAGGAGCTCCTATAATTCACCCCTCCACTTT CASSVDRSSYNSPLHF
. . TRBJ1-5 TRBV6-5 TGTGCCAGCACAAGGGGATCAGGTCAGCCCCAGCATTTT CASTRGSGQPQHF
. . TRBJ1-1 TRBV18 TGTGCCAGCTCATCCGACAGAAACACTGAAGCTTTCTTT CASSSDRNTEAFF
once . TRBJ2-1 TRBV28 TGTGCCAGCAGTTCCCCGGGGCATGAGCAGTTCTTC CASSSPGHEQFF
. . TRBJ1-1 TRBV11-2 TGTGCCAGCAGCTTAGATGGCAGGAACACTGAAGCTTTCTTT CASSLDGRNTEAFF
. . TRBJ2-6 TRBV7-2 TGTGCCAGCAGCTCACGAGTCTCTGGGGCCAACGTCCTGACTTTC CASSSRVSGANVLTF
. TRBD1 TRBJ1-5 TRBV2 TGTGCCAGCAGGGGACAGGGACTTAGCAATCAGCCCCAGCATTTT CASRGQGLSNQPQHF
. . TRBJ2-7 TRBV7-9 TGTGCCAGCAGCCTTACAGGGTACGAGCAGTACTTC CASSLTGYEQYF
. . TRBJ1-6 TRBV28 TGTGCCACCCTCCCCGGGGAGAGGGGCTCACCCCTCCACTTT CATLPGERGSPLHF
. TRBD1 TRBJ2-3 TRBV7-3 TGTGCCAGCAGCTTCGGAGCCGTCGGGACAGGGCTCACAGATACGCAGTATTTT CASSFGAVGTGLTDTQYF
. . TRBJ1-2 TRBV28 TGTGCCAGCAGTTCCCCCTCCCCTAACTATGGCTACACCTTC CASSSPSPNYGYTF